Each of the 28 T cell receptor beta chains below was sequenced from the same sample in a study of post-analysis software for immune sequencing data. Study results and caveats: A few TRBV segments (TRBV5-6, TRBV5-1 and TRBV20-1 among them) occurred more frequently in patients than in controls.

Included in the TCR beta cDNA libraries were unique molecular identifiers. TCRdb analysed the PCR reads with MiXCR anew, one entry per CDR3 protein. The sample holds approximately 350,000 distinct CDR3 sequences, 30% to 45% seen once. Which antigens these TCRs recognize remains unknown. Sample: blood. All receptors derive from a girl under 18 with multiple sclerosis.

V and J are TRBV11-2 and TRBJ2-7; the D gene is possibly TRBD2 (5 bases). CDR3 size: 15 residues. The V and J ends lost 5 bases and 4 bases respectively, with 18 bases between them. CDR1 and CDR2 (germline): SGHAT, FQNNGV. CDR3 protein: CASSQIRTGIYEQYF. CDR3 in DNA: TGTGCCAGCAGCCAAATTAGGACGGGAATATACGAGCAGTACTTC.

This clonotype has just a few counts. This chain links TRBV7-2 with TRBJ2-3; D might be TRBD2 (5 bases). This CDR3 spans 17 amino acids. The V end was cut by 5 bases, the J end by 3 bases, with 21 bases between. Germline CDR1 and CDR2: SGHTA and FQGNSA. CDR3 nucleotide sequence: TGTGCCAGCAGCCCCTACAACGGTGGGAGTCGGACAGATACGCAGTATTTT. Protein product: CASSPYNGGSRTDTQYF.

The CDR3 nucleotides are TGTGCCAGCAGTCCCGCCAGGGGCCATCAGCCCCAGCATTTT. Residues: CASSPARGHQPQHF. This chain connects TRBV12-3 or TRBV12-4 to TRBJ1-5, with D possibly being TRBD1 (6 bases). The CDR3 loop spans 14 amino acids. V lost 5 bases and J lost 5, with 13 bases in between.

The chain joins TRBV20-1 to TRBJ1-5, with 7 bases lining up with TRBD1. J was trimmed by 6 bases and V by 2 bases; bases with no gene match: 4. The CDR3 loop spans 13 amino acids. Per the germline V gene, CDR1 is DFQATT and CDR2 is SNEGSKA (reference sequence). CDR3 in amino acids: CSARRQGGQPQHF. DNA of the CDR3: TGCAGTGCTAGAAGACAGGGTGGTCAGCCCCAGCATTTT.

This clonotype has a count of ten or more. The CDR3 DNA reads as TGTGCCAGCAGTTACTCGGTCCAGGGACTCCAGGGGAATCAGCCCCAGCATTTT. Encoded protein: CASSYSVQGLQGNQPQHF. The chain couples TRBV6-5 to TRBJ1-5; D possibly corresponds to TRBD1 (6 bases). The CDR3 covers 18 residues. The germline CDR1 and CDR2 sequences are MNHEY and SVGAGI. Trimming cost V 0 bases and J 4 bases, with 19 bases left between them.

The table lists this clonotype with a few counts. The V and J genes are TRBV15 and TRBJ1-2, with D perhaps matching TRBD1 (5 bases). V shed 5 bases and J shed 4 bases, with 20 bases lying between them. This CDR3 contains 16 residues. Germline V gives CDR1 LNHNV, CDR2 YYDKDF (reference sequence). CDR3 nucleotide sequence: TGTGCCACCAGCGTAACGAAGGGACTCGTTTCCTATGGCTACACCTTC. It yields the protein CATSVTKGLVSYGYTF.

This clonotype was seen a handful of times. V usage is TRBV7-3 and J usage is TRBJ2-3; 8 positions match TRBD2. This CDR3 is built from 14 residues. With 5 bases clipped from V and 2 bases from J, the junction kept 3 bases outside the gene matches. CDR1 SGHTA and CDR2 FQGTGA come from the germline V gene. The CDR3 bases are TGTGCCAGCAGCCGAGGACTAGCCACAGATACGCAGTATTTT. Translated, it gives CASSRGLATDTQYF. The full variable domain, completed using reference TRBV7-3 and TRBJ2-3, is GAGVSQTPSNKVTEKGKYVELRCDPISGHTALYWYRQSLGQGPEFLIYFQGTGAADDSGLPNDRFFAVRPEGSVSTLKIQRTERGDSAVYLCASSRGLATDTQYFGPGTRLTVL.

This chain links TRBV7-3 with TRBJ2-2, with a possible D match to TRBD1 (8 bases). Trimming removed 1 base from V and 6 bases from J, with 18 bases in between. The CDR3 is 17 amino acids. The germline gives CDR1 SGHTA, CDR2 FQGTGA. The CDR3 is CASSLNTGGGSPGELFF. CDR3 bases: TGTGCCAGCAGCTTAAACACAGGGGGGGGTTCCCCCGGGGAGCTGTTTTTT.

In its sample, this clonotype was seen many times. V usage is TRBV20-1 and J usage is TRBJ2-7; 7 nucleotides agree with TRBD1. This CDR3 is built from 14 residues. The V segment lost 5 bases and the J segment 5 bases; nucleotides outside the gene matches: 12. Per germline, CDR1 DFQATT and CDR2 SNEGSKA (reference sequence). The CDR3 DNA follows: TGCAGTGCTGTTAGGGGGCAGGGTGGAAACGAGCAGTACTTC. Translated: CSAVRGQGGNEQYF.

This clonotype was observed a handful of times. J is TRBJ1-4 and V is TRBV6-5; 8 bases are a match to TRBD1. The CDR3 runs to 14 residues. The V segment lost 5 bases and the J segment 8 bases; nucleotides outside the gene matches: 7. CDR1 and CDR2 from the germline V gene are MNHEY and SVGAGI. The CDR3 loop reads CASSADRGKEKLFF. The CDR3, as DNA: TGTGCCAGCAGTGCTGACAGGGGAAAGGAAAAACTGTTTTTT.

In this sample, this clonotype turned up a few times. The chain couples TRBV6-2 or TRBV6-3 to TRBJ1-2; maybe TRBD1 (5 bases). Between the trimmed V and J ends, which lost 9 bases and 8 bases, there was a span of 19 bases. This CDR3 comprises 13 residues. The germline gives CDR1 MNHEY, CDR2 SVGEGT. The CDR3 DNA follows: TGTGCCAGTAGGAGGGACTCCCGTGGCGGCTACACCTTC. Translation gives CASRRDSRGGYTF.

The rearrangement joins TRBV7-9 to TRBJ1-5; D unclear. This CDR3 spans 14 amino acids. The germline V gene encodes CDR1 SEHNR and CDR2 FQNEAQ (reference sequence). Deletions cut 2 bases from V and 1 base from J, with 6 bases between. CDR3 sequence reads: CASSLSTSNQPQHF. CDR3 DNA: TGTGCCAGCAGCTTAAGCACAAGCAATCAGCCCCAGCATTTT.

Only a few counts were recorded for this clonotype. This sequence joins TRBV2 and TRBJ1-2; no reliable D call. Germline V CDR1 and CDR2: SNHLY, FYNNEI. Trimming took off 1 base at V and 1 base at J, with 4 bases between the two ends. This CDR3 is built from 13 residues. CDR3 nucleotides: TGTGCCAGCAGTGAAGGCCTTAACTATGGCTACACCTTC. This encodes CASSEGLNYGYTF.

V is TRBV6-2 or TRBV6-3 and J is TRBJ2-3, with 8 bases identical to TRBD2. Germline CDR1 reads MNHEY; CDR2 reads SVGEGT. The CDR3 is 16 residues long. The junction had 14 bases not matched to a gene; V was cut back by 4 bases and J by 8 bases. CDR3 nucleotides: TGTGCCAGCAGTTTTGGACGGAGAGCGGGGGTCTCTACGCAGTATTTT. Residues: CASSFGRRAGVSTQYF.

This clonotype turned up a few times. V is TRBV5-5 and J is TRBJ1-2, with 8 bases aligning to TRBD1. The CDR3 length is 14 residues. With 4 bases clipped from V and 4 bases from J, the junction kept 6 bases outside the gene matches. The germline V gene encodes CDR1 SGHKS and CDR2 YYEKEE (reference sequence). DNA of the CDR3: TGTGCCAGCAGCGCCGCAGGGGGCGGCTATGGCTACACCTTC. Protein: CASSAAGGGYGYTF. Filled out from reference TRBV5-5 and TRBJ1-2, the complete variable domain reads DAGVTQSPTHLIKTRGQQVTLRCSPISGHKSVSWYQQVLGQGPQFIFQYYEKEERGRGNFPDRFSARQFPNYSSELNVNALLLGDSALYLCASSAAGGGYGYTFGSGTRLTVV.

This clonotype was detected a few times. V and J are TRBV6-4 and TRBJ2-1; 9 positions match TRBD2. CDR1 MRHNA and CDR2 SNTAGT come from the germline V gene. This CDR3 contains 13 residues. The junction had 3 bases not matched to a gene; V was cut back by 0 bases and J by 12 bases. CDR3 nucleotides: TGTGCCAGCAGTGACTCGAAAGCGGGGGGGCAGTTCTTC. Protein: CASSDSKAGGQFF.

This rearrangement joins TRBV7-8 to TRBJ2-3; TRBD2 might be the D (6 bases). CDR3 length: 15 residues. Germline assignment: CDR1 SGHVS and CDR2 FQNEAQ. Trimming stripped 7 bases from V and 9 bases from J, with 23 bases between. The CDR3 protein is CASNPTKLAPGTQYF. CDR3 nucleotides: TGTGCCAGCAACCCGACCAAGCTAGCGCCGGGGACGCAGTATTTT.

This clonotype was observed a single time. J is TRBJ1-4 and V is TRBV12-3 or TRBV12-4; D gene uncertain. The CDR3 spans 13 residues. V was trimmed by 2 bases and J by 4 bases, leaving 5 bases between them. In DNA, the CDR3 is TGTGCCAGCAGTTTAAGGCTTAATGAAAAACTGTTTTTT. This gives the protein CASSLRLNEKLFF.

In its sample, this clonotype was seen many times. V and J are TRBV24-1 and TRBJ2-6; unclear D gene. Trimming cost V 1 base and J 0 bases, with 3 bases left between them. CDR3 length equals 15 residues. The germline V gene has CDR1 KGHDR and CDR2 SFDVKD. The CDR3 nucleotides read TGTGCCACCAGTGATTTACACTCTGGGGCCAACGTCCTGACTTTC. Translating it yields CATSDLHSGANVLTF.

The CDR3, as DNA: TGTGCCAGCAGCCAAGCCCCAGGGACCCAGTACTTC. Its protein product is CASSQAPGTQYF. The rearrangement joins TRBV14 to TRBJ2-7, with D uncertain. The tail of the sequence fits TRBJ2-5 better, so the J call may be wrong. This CDR3 is 12 amino acids long. Germline CDR1 is SGHDN and CDR2 is FVKESK.

This chain uses TRBV20-1 with TRBJ2-1; TRBD2 matches 12 bases. The CDR3 loop spans 15 amino acids. V lost 8 bases to trimming and J lost 10 bases; unmatched junction nucleotides: 15. The germline gives CDR1 DFQATT, CDR2 SNEGSKA (reference sequence). This CDR3 reads CSPNQGLAGGREQFF. As DNA, the CDR3 is TGCAGTCCTAACCAAGGGCTAGCGGGGGGGCGCGAGCAGTTCTTC.

The chain uses TRBV19 and TRBJ2-1; possibly TRBD1 for D (6 bases). The CDR3 runs 15 residues. Per the germline V gene, CDR1 is LNHDA and CDR2 is SQIVND (reference sequence). V was shortened by 5 bases and J by 2 bases, with 13 bases between the two germline ends. The CDR3 DNA follows: TGTGCCAGTAGTCCCACAGGGAGAACCTACAATGAGCAGTTCTTC. It specifies CASSPTGRTYNEQFF. The entire variable domain, with the rest obtained from reference TRBV19 and TRBJ2-1, is as follows: DGGITQSPKYLFRKEGQNVTLSCEQNLNHDAMYWYRQDPGQGLRLIYYSQIVNDFQKGDIAEGYSVSREKKESFPLTVTSAQKNPTAFYLCASSPTGRTYNEQFFGPGTRLTVL.

This clonotype was observed a few times. The V gene is TRBV12-3 or TRBV12-4, the J gene TRBJ2-7; perhaps TRBD2 as D (6 bases). V was cut by 7 bases and J by 0 bases, with 10 bases left in between. The CDR3 has 13 amino acids. The CDR3 here is CASTGTYSYEQYF. CDR3 bases: TGTGCCAGCACCGGGACTTACTCCTACGAGCAGTACTTC.

The chain uses TRBV3-1 and TRBJ2-2; 7 positions match TRBD2. The V segment lost 0 bases and the J segment 6 bases; nucleotides outside the gene matches: 1. The CDR3 covers 14 residues. The germline CDR1 and CDR2 sequences are LGHDT and YNNKEL (reference sequence). CDR3 sequence: CASSQDAGAGELFF. The CDR3 DNA reads as TGTGCCAGCAGCCAAGATGCGGGGGCCGGGGAGCTGTTTTTT.

The chain joins TRBV12-3 or TRBV12-4 to TRBJ2-1; unclear D gene. The CDR3 has 14 residues. The ends were cut back, 2 bases at V and 4 bases at J, with 9 bases in the middle. CDR3: CASSLPSEYNEQFF. CDR3 DNA: TGTGCCAGCAGTTTACCGTCCGAATACAATGAGCAGTTCTTC.

This clonotype has only a few counts. The J gene is TRBJ2-7, the V gene TRBV10-3; 7 bases fit TRBD2. CDR3 length: 12 residues. Trimming removed 5 bases from V and 5 bases from J; junction bases left unmatched: 3. Germline V gene data show CDR1 as ENHRY and CDR2 as SYGVKD. The CDR3 is CAISPRGDEQYF. The CDR3 nucleotides read TGTGCCATCAGTCCTCGGGGGGACGAGCAGTACTTC.

The gene calls are TRBV15 and TRBJ2-5; D ambiguous. Gene TRBJ2-7 matches the end of the DNA better, so the J call may be wrong. This CDR3 spans 13 amino acids. The V gene's germline CDR1 is LNHNV and CDR2 YYDKDF (reference sequence). For the CDR3, the DNA is TGTGCCACCAGCAGAGATAGGGTCGCCGAGCAGTACTTC. Its translation is CATSRDRVAEQYF.

The CDR3 protein is CSARGSGTAGTDTQYF. In nucleotides, the CDR3 is TGCAGTGCTAGAGGATCCGGGACCGCGGGCACAGATACGCAGTATTTT. The chain has TRBV20-1 and TRBJ2-3; D possibly matches TRBD1 or TRBD2 (5 bases each). The CDR3 has 16 residues. From germline, CDR1 is DFQATT and CDR2 SNEGSKA (reference sequence). Trimming shortened V by 1 base and J by 1 base, and 15 bases separated the two germline ends.